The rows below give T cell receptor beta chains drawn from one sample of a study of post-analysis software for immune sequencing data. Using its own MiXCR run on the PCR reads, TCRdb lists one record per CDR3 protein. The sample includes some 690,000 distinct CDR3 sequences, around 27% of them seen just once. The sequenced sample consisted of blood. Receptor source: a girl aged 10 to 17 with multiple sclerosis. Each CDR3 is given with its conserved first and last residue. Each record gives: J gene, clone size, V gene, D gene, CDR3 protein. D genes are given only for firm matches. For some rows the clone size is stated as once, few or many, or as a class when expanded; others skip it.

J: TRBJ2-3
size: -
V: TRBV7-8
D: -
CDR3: CASSLGALGTDTQYF

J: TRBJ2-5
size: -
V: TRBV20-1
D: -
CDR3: CSARPPGTTKETQYF

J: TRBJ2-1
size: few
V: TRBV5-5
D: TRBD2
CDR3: CASSLFAGVNNEQFF

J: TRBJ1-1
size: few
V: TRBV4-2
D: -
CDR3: CASSQDQGKNTEAFF

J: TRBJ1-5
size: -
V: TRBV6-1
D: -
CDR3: CASSVGITGSQPQHF

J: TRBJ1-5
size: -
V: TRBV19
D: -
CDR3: CASSIVDQPQHF

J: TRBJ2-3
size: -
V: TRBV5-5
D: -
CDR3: CASSLVIETDTQYF

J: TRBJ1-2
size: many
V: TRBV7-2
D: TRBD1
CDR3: CASSRDRNYGYTF

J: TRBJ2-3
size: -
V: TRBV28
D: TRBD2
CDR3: CASSLAPSGSMGTQYF

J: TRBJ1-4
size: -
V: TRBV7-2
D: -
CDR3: CASSLGRQNEKLFF

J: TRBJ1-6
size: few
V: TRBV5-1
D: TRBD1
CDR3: CASSPNRHRGNSPLHF

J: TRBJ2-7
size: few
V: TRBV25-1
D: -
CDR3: CATSKSEQYF

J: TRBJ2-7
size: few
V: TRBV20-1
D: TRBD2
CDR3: CSASNEGGPVEQYF

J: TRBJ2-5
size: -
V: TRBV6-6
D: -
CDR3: CASSYLRSLSYNEQYF

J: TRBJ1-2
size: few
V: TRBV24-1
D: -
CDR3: CATSDTGRMGDGYTF

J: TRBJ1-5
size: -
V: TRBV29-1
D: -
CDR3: CSFVGGISNQPQHF

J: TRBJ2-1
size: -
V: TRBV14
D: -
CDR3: CASSLTMTGGEFF

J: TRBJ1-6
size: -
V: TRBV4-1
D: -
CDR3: CASSPPTDYNSPLHF

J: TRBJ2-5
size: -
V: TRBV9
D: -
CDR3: CASSVGRRNTKETQYF

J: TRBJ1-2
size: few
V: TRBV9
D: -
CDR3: CASSAYYGYTF

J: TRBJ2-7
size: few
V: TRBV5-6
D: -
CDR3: CASSWKSSYEQYF

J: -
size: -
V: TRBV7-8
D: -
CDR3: CASSTRTAGAGEQYF

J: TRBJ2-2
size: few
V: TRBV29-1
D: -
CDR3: CSAGVVGGELFF

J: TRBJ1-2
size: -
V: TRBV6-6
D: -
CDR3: CASSLTRGPPEGYTF

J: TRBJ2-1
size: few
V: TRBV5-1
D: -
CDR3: CASSLVAMQFF

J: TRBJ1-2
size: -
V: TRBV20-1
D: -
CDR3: CSARVAQDGYTF

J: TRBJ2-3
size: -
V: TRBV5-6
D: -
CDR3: CAGSPRGLSTDTQYF

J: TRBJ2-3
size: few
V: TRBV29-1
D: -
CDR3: CSVGGLSGKGYTQYF

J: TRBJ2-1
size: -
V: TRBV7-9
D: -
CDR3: CASTLGGNEQFF

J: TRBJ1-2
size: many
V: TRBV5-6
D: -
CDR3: CASSLDSYGYTF

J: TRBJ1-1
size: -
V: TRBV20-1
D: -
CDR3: CSARDTGALNTEAFF

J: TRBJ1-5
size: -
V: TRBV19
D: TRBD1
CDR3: CASSIGTGGLVGNQPQHF

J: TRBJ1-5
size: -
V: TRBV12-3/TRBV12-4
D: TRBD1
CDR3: CASRHDRDDQPQHF

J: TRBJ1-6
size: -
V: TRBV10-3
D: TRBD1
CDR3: CAISPGQASPLHF

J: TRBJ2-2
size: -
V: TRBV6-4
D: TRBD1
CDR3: CASTPGQGATGELFF

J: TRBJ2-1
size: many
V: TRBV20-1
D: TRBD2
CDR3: CSARDLLTGGFGNEQFF

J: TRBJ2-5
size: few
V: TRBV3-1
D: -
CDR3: CASSQAGEETQYF

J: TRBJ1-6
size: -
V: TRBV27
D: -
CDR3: CASTSQPAAYNSPLHF

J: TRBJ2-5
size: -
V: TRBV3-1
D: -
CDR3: CASSRDRETQYF

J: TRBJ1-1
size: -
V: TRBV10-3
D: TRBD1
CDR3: CAITPGQGDTEAFF

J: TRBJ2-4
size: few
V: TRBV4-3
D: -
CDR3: CASSLRDGAAKNIQYF

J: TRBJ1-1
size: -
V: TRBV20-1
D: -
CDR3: CSAGVGGRRTEAFF

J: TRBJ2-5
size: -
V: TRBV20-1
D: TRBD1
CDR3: CSAGRTGGPQEQYF

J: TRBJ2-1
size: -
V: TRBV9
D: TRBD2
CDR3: CASTGGGPGYEQFF

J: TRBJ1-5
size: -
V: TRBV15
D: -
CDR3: CATSRDSVGGEWGYSNQPQHF

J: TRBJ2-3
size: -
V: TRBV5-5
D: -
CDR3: CASSGVEGGNTDTQYF

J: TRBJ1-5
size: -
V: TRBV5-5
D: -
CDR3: CASSPISSDNQPQHF